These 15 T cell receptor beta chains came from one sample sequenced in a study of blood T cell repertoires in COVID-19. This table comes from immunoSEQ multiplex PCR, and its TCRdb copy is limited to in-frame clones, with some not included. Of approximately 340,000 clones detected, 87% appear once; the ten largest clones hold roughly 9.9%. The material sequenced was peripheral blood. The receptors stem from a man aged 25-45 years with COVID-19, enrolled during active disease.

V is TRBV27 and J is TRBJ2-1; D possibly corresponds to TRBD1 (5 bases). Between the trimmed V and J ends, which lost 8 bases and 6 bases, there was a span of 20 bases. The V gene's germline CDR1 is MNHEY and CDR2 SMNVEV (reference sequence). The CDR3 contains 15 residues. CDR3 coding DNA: TGTGCCAGCTCGTTACAGGTTGCGTATGGCAATGAGCAGTTCTTC. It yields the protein CASSLQVAYGNEQFF.

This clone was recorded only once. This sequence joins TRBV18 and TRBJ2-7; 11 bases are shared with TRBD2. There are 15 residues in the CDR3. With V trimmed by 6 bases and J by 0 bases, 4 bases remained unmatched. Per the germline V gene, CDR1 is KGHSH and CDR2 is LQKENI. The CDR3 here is CASSLAGGLSYEQYF. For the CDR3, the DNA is TGTGCCAGCTCTCTAGCGGGGGGCCTCTCCTACGAGCAGTACTTC.

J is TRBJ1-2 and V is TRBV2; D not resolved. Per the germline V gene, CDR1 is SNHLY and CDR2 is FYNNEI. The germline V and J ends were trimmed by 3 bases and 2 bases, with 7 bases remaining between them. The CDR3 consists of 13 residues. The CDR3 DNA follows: TGTGCCAGCAGTGACTGGGAGAACTATGGCTACACCTTC. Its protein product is CASSDWENYGYTF.

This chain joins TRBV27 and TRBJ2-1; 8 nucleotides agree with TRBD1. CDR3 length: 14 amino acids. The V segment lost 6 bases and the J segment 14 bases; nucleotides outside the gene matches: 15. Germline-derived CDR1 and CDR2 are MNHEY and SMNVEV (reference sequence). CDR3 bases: TGTGCCAGCAGGCAAGCTCCAGGGGGCGCATGGAAGTTCTTC. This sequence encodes CASRQAPGGAWKFF.

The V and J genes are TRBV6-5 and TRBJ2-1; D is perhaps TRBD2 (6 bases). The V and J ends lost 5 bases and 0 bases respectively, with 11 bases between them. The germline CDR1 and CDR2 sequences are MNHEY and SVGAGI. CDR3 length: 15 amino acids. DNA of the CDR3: TGTGCCAGCAGTCCCCCGGAGGGCTCCTACAATGAGCAGTTCTTC. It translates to CASSPPEGSYNEQFF.

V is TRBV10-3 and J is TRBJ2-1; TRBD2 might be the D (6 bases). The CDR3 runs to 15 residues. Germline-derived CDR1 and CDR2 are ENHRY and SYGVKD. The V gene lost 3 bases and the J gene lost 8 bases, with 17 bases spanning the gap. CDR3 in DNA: TGTGCCATCAGTGATGTCTCCGGGAGTTTTGATGAGCAGTTCTTC. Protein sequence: CAISDVSGSFDEQFF.

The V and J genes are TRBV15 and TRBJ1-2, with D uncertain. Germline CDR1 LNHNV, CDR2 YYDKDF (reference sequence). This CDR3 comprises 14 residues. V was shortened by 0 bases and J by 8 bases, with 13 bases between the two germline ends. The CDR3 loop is CATSRDSAGRGYTF. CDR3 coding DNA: TGTGCCACCAGCAGAGATTCCGCGGGTAGGGGCTACACCTTC.

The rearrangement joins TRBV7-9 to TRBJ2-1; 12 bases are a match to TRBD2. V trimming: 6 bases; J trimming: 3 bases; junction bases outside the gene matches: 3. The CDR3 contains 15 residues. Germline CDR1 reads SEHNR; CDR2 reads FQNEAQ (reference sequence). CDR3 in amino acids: CASSLAGGLYNEQFF. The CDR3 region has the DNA TGTGCCAGCAGTCTAGCGGGAGGGCTCTACAATGAGCAGTTCTTC.

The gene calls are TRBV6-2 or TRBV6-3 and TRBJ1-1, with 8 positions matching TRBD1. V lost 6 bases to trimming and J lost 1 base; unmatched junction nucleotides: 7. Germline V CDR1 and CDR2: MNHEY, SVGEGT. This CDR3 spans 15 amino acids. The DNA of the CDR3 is TGTGCCAGCAGCCCCCACGGACAGGGGAACACTGAAGCTTTCTTT. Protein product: CASSPHGQGNTEAFF.

The DNA of the CDR3 is TGTGCCAGCACCGGGACATCGAAGGGTTACGAGCAGTACTTC. Translated: CASTGTSKGYEQYF. The rearrangement joins TRBV25-1 to TRBJ2-7; D might be TRBD1 (6 bases). Germline values: CDR1 MGHDK, CDR2 SYGVNS. Trimming cost V 7 bases and J 4 bases, with 17 bases left between them. The CDR3 length is 14 residues.

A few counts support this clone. The CDR3 region is CASSADRDSYNEQFF. CDR3 nucleotides: TGTGCCAGTAGTGCAGACAGGGACTCCTACAATGAGCAGTTCTTC. V usage is TRBV19 and J usage is TRBJ2-1, with 7 bases that match TRBD1. The CDR3 loop spans 15 amino acids. Trimming at V came to 5 bases and at J to 0 bases, leaving 4 bases not matched to a gene. Germline assignment: CDR1 LNHDA and CDR2 SQIVND (reference sequence).

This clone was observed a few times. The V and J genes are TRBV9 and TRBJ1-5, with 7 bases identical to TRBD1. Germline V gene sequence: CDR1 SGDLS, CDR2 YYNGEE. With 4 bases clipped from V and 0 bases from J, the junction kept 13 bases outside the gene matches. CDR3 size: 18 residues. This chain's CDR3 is CASSPRGGHRFSNQPQHF. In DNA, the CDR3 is TGTGCCAGCAGCCCAAGAGGGGGCCACCGATTTAGCAATCAGCCCCAGCATTTT.

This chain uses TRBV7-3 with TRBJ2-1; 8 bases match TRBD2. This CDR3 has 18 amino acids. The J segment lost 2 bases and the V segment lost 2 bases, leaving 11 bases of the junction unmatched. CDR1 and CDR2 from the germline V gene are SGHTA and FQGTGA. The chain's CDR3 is CASSLWASGLPPYNEQFF. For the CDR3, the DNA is TGTGCCAGCAGCTTATGGGCTAGCGGGCTCCCACCCTACAATGAGCAGTTCTTC.

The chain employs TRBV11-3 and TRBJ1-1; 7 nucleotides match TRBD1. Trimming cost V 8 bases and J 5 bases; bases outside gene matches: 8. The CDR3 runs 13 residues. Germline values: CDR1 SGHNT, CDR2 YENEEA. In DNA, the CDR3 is TGTGCCAGCTCACTACAGGGGTCGACTGAAGCTTTCTTT. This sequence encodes CASSLQGSTEAFF.

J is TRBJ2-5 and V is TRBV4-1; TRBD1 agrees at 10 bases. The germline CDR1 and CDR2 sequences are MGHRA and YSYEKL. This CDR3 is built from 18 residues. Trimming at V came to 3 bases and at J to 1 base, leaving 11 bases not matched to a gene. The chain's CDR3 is CASSQLWPGQGLQETQYF. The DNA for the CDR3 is TGCGCCAGCAGCCAGCTGTGGCCGGGACAGGGGCTCCAAGAGACCCAGTACTTC.